These 9 T cell receptor beta chains were sequenced from one sample in a study of T-cell memory formation after mild COVID-19. TCRdb re-called the 5' RACE reads through MiXCR, storing one row per CDR3 protein. The top ten clones hold roughly a fifth of a sample with some 300,000 distinct CDR3 sequences, 20% of them seen once. The sequenced sample was PBMCs or a T cell subset sorted from them (not recorded which). Every receptor here comes from a man between 18 and 29 years old who had mild COVID-19 (a few samples of this study predate the infection). Cell type and time point are not known.

There are many counts of this clonotype. The chain is built from TRBV28 and TRBJ2-6; TRBD1 is a possible D gene (6 bases). The CDR3 totals 15 residues. Trimming cost V 7 bases and J 0 bases, with 10 bases left between them. Germline loops: CDR1 MDHEN, CDR2 SYDVKM. The CDR3 DNA sequence: TGTGCCAGCACCGGGACAAACTCTGGGGCCAACGTCCTGACTTTC. Its protein product is CASTGTNSGANVLTF.

The rearrangement uses TRBV20-1 and TRBJ2-5; no clear D gene. The germline V gene encodes CDR1 DFQATT and CDR2 SNEGSKA (reference sequence). The germline V and J ends were trimmed by 0 bases and 5 bases, with 10 bases remaining between them. This CDR3 is 13 amino acids long. The CDR3 reads CSAREGSRETQYF. In DNA, the CDR3 is TGCAGTGCTAGAGAAGGTAGCCGGGAGACCCAGTACTTC.

This clonotype was counted a few times. The rearrangement links TRBV7-2 to TRBJ1-5; D call uncertain. Trimming removed 1 base from V and 4 bases from J, with 5 bases in between. From germline, CDR1 is SGHTA and CDR2 FQGNSA. This CDR3 comprises 13 residues. In DNA form, the CDR3 reads TGTGCCAGCAGCTTAGTAGCAAATCAGCCCCAGCATTTT. Translating gives CASSLVANQPQHF.

This clonotype was observed a few times. The CDR3 nucleotides read TGTGCCAGCAGGATTGGGACAGGGGGCCAAGCTTTCTTT. Translation: CASRIGTGGQAFF. V gene TRBV28 combines with J gene TRBJ1-1, with 12 nucleotides matching TRBD1. Germline V gene sequence: CDR1 MDHEN, CDR2 SYDVKM. The V gene end was trimmed by 6 bases and the J gene end by 9 bases; junction bases not matched to a gene: 5. CDR3 length: 13 amino acids.

This chain uses TRBV6-1 with TRBJ2-5; TRBD1 matches 8 bases. The germline V gene has CDR1 MNHNS and CDR2 SASEGT. V shed 9 bases, J shed 5 bases, and the junction held 11 bases outside the gene matches. The CDR3 loop spans 14 amino acids. CDR3 sequence reads: CASRTGLDTETQYF. The CDR3 coding sequence is TGTGCCAGTCGGACAGGGCTGGATACGGAGACCCAGTACTTC.

The J gene is TRBJ1-4, the V gene TRBV6-2 or TRBV6-3; weak D call: TRBD1 (5 bases). The CDR3 spans 15 residues. V was clipped by 6 bases and J by 7 bases, with 18 bases between them. Germline V gene lookup returns CDR1 MNHEY and CDR2 SVGEGT. CDR3 sequence: CASSDPGTAGEKLFF. DNA for the CDR3: TGTGCCAGCAGCGACCCCGGGACGGCTGGTGAAAAACTGTTTTTT.

The sample holds a few counts of this clonotype. This chain joins TRBV12-3 or TRBV12-4 and TRBJ2-1; D unclear. Trimming took 7 bases from V and 2 from J, leaving 9 bases between them. The CDR3 extends over 13 amino acids. The chain's CDR3 is CASTFKTYNEQFF. In DNA form, the CDR3 reads TGTGCCAGCACGTTCAAGACCTACAATGAGCAGTTCTTC.

The V and J genes are TRBV20-1 and TRBJ1-1; no firm D call. The CDR3 loop spans 13 amino acids. CDR1 is DFQATT, CDR2 SNEGSKA, per germline (reference sequence). Deletions cut 0 bases from V and 3 bases from J, with 8 bases between. The CDR3 DNA is TGCAGTGCTAGAGAAAACACCGACACTGAAGCTTTCTTT. This sequence encodes CSARENTDTEAFF.

The rearrangement joins TRBV3-1 to TRBJ2-3, with unresolved D. The CDR3 is made up of 16 amino acids. The V and J ends lost 0 bases and 5 bases respectively, with 15 bases between them. CDR1 and CDR2 (germline): LGHDT, YNNKEL (reference sequence). The CDR3 DNA follows: TGTGCCAGCAGCCAAGAAAGGGTAGCCGGCGGAGATACGCAGTATTTT. Protein: CASSQERVAGGDTQYF.